These T cell receptor beta chains were read from a single sample in a study of T cell changes during pregnancy in multiple sclerosis. Generated by immunoSEQ multiplex PCR, the TCRdb table keeps only in-frame clones and is missing some. The data contain 68,000 or so clones, roughly 89% of them singletons. The sample was peripheral blood, taken in the second trimester of pregnancy. Receptor source: a female donor with multiple sclerosis, enrolled in a pregnancy study. Each CDR3 is given with its conserved first and last residue. D genes are given only for firm matches. Rows give clone size only sometimes, using once, few, many, or a class for an expanded clone.

clone_size	d_call	v_call	j_call	cdr3_aa	cdr3_nt
NA	NA	TRBV7-2	TRBJ2-3	CASSPRDRVTDTQYF	TGTGCCAGCAGCCCGCGGGACAGAGTCACAGATACGCAGTATTTT
NA	TRBD1	TRBV5-6	TRBJ1-1	CASTVQGAGVGEAFF	TGTGCCAGCACCGTTCAGGGGGCCGGGGTAGGTGAAGCTTTCTTT
NA	NA	TRBV5-6	TRBJ1-1	CASSEGLRADTEAFF	TGTGCCAGCAGCGAGGGCTTGAGGGCGGACACTGAAGCTTTCTTT
NA	TRBD2	TRBV5-6	TRBJ2-3	CATARKLAGRTDTQYF	TGTGCCACCGCGAGGAAACTAGCGGGGCGCACAGATACGCAGTATTTT
NA	NA	TRBV5-4	TRBJ1-2	CASTLPRGTNYGYTF	TGTGCCAGCACCCTACCGCGGGGGACTAACTATGGCTACACCTTC
NA	NA	TRBV5-1	TRBJ2-7	CASSSQGYEQYF	TGCGCCAGCAGCTCACAGGGCTACGAGCAGTACTTC
NA	TRBD1	TRBV7-2	TRBJ1-2	CASSRQGDYGYTF	TGTGCCAGCAGCCGACAGGGGGACTATGGCTACACCTTC
NA	NA	TRBV4-1	TRBJ1-2	CASSQASSGGRGDINYGYTF	TGCGCCAGCAGCCAAGCTTCCTCCGGGGGGAGGGGGGATATTAACTATGGCTACACCTTC
NA	TRBD1	TRBV19	TRBJ2-1	CASSRGQPYNEQFF	TGTGCCAGTAGTAGGGGACAGCCTTACAATGAGCAGTTCTTC
NA	NA	TRBV7-3	TRBJ1-1	CASSPGRGNTEAFF	TGTGCCAGCAGCCCGGGGAGGGGGAACACTGAAGCTTTCTTT
NA	NA	TRBV23-1	TRBJ1-6	CASTNSPLHF	TGCGCCAGCACGAATTCACCCCTCCACTTT
NA	NA	TRBV14	TRBJ2-5	CASSQDRWETQYF	TGTGCCAGCAGCCAAGATCGGTGGGAGACCCAGTACTTC
few	TRBD2	TRBV6-5	TRBJ2-7	CASSTERGPAYEQYF	TGTGCCAGCAGCACCGAGCGGGGGCCAGCCTACGAGCAGTACTTC
NA	TRBD2	TRBV27	TRBJ2-1	CASGTSGGYNEQFF	TGTGCCAGTGGAACTAGCGGGGGTTACAATGAGCAGTTCTTC
few	NA	TRBV18	TRBJ1-6	CASSLKESYNSPLHF	TGTGCCAGCTCACTAAAGGAGTCCTATAATTCACCCCTCCACTTT
NA	NA	TRBV19	TRBJ2-2	CASSRPQGEDTGELFF	TGTGCCAGTAGCCGCCCGCAGGGTGAGGACACCGGGGAGCTGTTTTTT
NA	NA	TRBV5-8	TRBJ2-2	CASSLVRAGELFF	TGTGCCAGCAGCTTGGTGCGGGCCGGGGAGCTGTTTTTT
NA	NA	TRBV7-7	TRBJ2-7	CASSLFDGEYEQYF	TGTGCTAGCAGCTTATTTGACGGGGAATACGAGCAGTACTTC
NA	NA	TRBV19	TRBJ2-7	CASSMRGNTAF	TGTGCCAGTAGTATGCGCGGGAATACGGCGTTC
NA	TRBD1	TRBV9	TRBJ2-3	CASSRGTGDLAPTDTQYF	TGTGCCAGCAGCCGCGGGACAGGGGACCTCGCCCCCACAGATACGCAGTATTTT
NA	NA	TRBV4-3	TRBJ1-2	CASSWSDYGYTF	TGCGCCAGCAGCTGGAGTGACTATGGCTACACCTTC
NA	NA	TRBV4-2	TRBJ2-7	CASSQGLDRAYEQYF	TGTGCCAGCAGCCAAGGACTCGACAGAGCCTACGAGCAGTACTTC
NA	NA	TRBV7-2	TRBJ2-7	CASRPSSGGPYEQYF	TGTGCCAGCAGGCCCTCGTCAGGGGGGCCCTACGAGCAGTACTTC
NA	TRBD2	TRBV9	TRBJ2-2	CASSPRVAGTGELFF	TGTGCCAGCAGCCCCCGGGTAGCGGGCACCGGGGAGCTGTTTTTT
NA	TRBD1	TRBV7-2	TRBJ1-1	CASSLLSGQGAFF	TGTGCCAGCAGCTTACTCTCCGGACAGGGGGCTTTCTTT
NA	NA	TRBV4-1	TRBJ2-1	CASSQASPAAGWSSYNEQFF	TGCGCCAGCAGCCAAGCCAGCCCCGCGGCAGGGTGGAGCTCCTACAATGAGCAGTTCTTC
once	TRBD1	TRBV4-3	TRBJ2-7	CASRSGGRIEQYF	TGCGCCAGCCGCTCAGGGGGCCGGATCGAGCAGTACTTC
NA	NA	TRBV7-2	TRBJ1-1	CASSLGTAATEAFF	TGTGCCAGCAGCTTAGGGACAGCCGCCACTGAAGCTTTCTTT
NA	NA	TRBV6-5	TRBJ1-1	CASSRPGLTNTEAFF	TGTGCCAGCAGCCGACCGGGACTTACTAACACTGAAGCTTTCTTT
NA	TRBD2	TRBV6-1	TRBJ2-1	CASSEVGLADNEQFF	TGTGCCAGCAGTGAAGTGGGACTAGCGGACAATGAGCAGTTCTTC
NA	NA	TRBV7-2	TRBJ1-3	CASSYRVGNTIYF	TGTGCCAGCAGCTACCGGGTCGGAAACACCATATATTTT
NA	TRBD1	TRBV6-5	TRBJ1-1	CASRYRDRGAEAFF	TGTGCCAGCAGATACCGGGACAGGGGCGCTGAAGCTTTCTTT
NA	NA	TRBV9	TRBJ2-2	CASSATQGDTGELFF	TGTGCCAGCAGCGCGACACAGGGCGACACCGGGGAGCTGTTTTTT
once	TRBD1	TRBV7-2	TRBJ1-5	CASSPGQGNQPQHF	TGTGCCAGCAGCCCAGGACAGGGCAATCAGCCCCAGCATTTT
NA	NA	TRBV19	TRBJ2-1	CASSIVSPENYNEQFF	TGTGCCAGTAGTATAGTTTCGCCGGAGAACTACAATGAGCAGTTCTTC
NA	TRBD2	TRBV4-2	TRBJ2-2	CASSQLPGLAGGILGGELFF	TGTGCCAGCAGCCAACTCCCGGGACTAGCGGGGGGCATACTAGGGGGGGAGCTGTTTTTT
NA	NA	TRBV5-4	TRBJ1-1	CASSPDSQRNTEAFF	TGTGCCAGCAGCCCCGACAGCCAGAGGAACACTGAAGCTTTCTTT
NA	TRBD1	TRBV27	TRBJ1-4	CASSLFPWGTEVEKLFF	TGTGCCAGCAGTTTATTCCCTTGGGGGACAGAAGTAGAGAAACTGTTTTTT
NA	NA	TRBV21-1	TRBJ1-5	CASSKARRRHPYSNQPQHF	TGTGCCAGCAGCAAAGCCCGTAGAAGACACCCTTATAGCAATCAGCCCCAGCATTTT
NA	TRBD2	TRBV7-9	TRBJ2-3	CASSPSGVNTDTQYF	TGTGCCAGCAGCCCTAGCGGGGTTAACACAGATACGCAGTATTTT
NA	NA	TRBV6-1	TRBJ1-1	CATSRVPMNTEAFF	TGTGCCACCTCCCGGGTCCCAATGAACACTGAAGCTTTCTTT
NA	TRBD1	TRBV6-5	TRBJ1-2	CASTEHRGQSGYTF	TGTGCCAGCACCGAACACAGGGGGCAAAGTGGCTACACCTTC
NA	TRBD1	TRBV6-5	TRBJ1-1	CASSRSTGPNTEAFF	TGTGCCAGCAGCCGTTCGACAGGGCCGAACACTGAAGCTTTCTTT
NA	TRBD2	TRBV18	TRBJ2-5	CASSPPSARGGPGTQYF	TGTGCCAGCTCACCACCCTCTGCCCGGGGGGGGCCGGGGACCCAGTACTTC
NA	NA	TRBV7-2	TRBJ2-5	CASSLSRGQETQYF	TGTGCCAGCAGCTTATCGCGGGGTCAAGAGACCCAGTACTTC
NA	NA	TRBV19	TRBJ1-5	CASSMGPGDRRSNQPQHF	TGTGCCAGTAGTATGGGCCCAGGGGATAGGAGAAGCAATCAGCCCCAGCATTTT
NA	TRBD2	TRBV7-3	TRBJ2-5	CASSLGPSGGQETQYF	TGTGCCAGCAGCTTAGGCCCTAGCGGGGGGCAAGAGACCCAGTACTTC
NA	NA	TRBV11-2	TRBJ1-6	CASSLGGTAYNSPLHF	TGTGCCAGCAGCTTAGGCGGGACGGCTTATAATTCACCCCTCCACTTT
once	TRBD1	TRBV9	TRBJ1-1	CASSVAQGQATEAFF	TGTGCCAGCAGCGTAGCCCAGGGACAGGCCACTGAAGCTTTCTTT
NA	TRBD2	TRBV5-1	TRBJ2-1	CASAPGTSAYNEQFF	TGCGCCAGCGCCCCCGGGACTAGTGCCTACAATGAGCAGTTCTTC
NA	TRBD1	TRBV29-1	TRBJ2-7	CSVEGGQGSSPYEQYF	TGCAGCGTTGAAGGAGGACAGGGTTCCTCTCCCTACGAGCAGTACTTC
NA	NA	TRBV7-2	TRBJ1-2	CASSLTTASNYGYTF	TGTGCCAGCAGTTTAACGACAGCCTCAAACTATGGCTACACCTTC
NA	NA	TRBV9	TRBJ1-1	CASSPAGFGNTEAFF	TGTGCCAGCAGCCCCGCGGGTTTTGGAAACACTGAAGCTTTCTTT
NA	NA	TRBV27	TRBJ1-3	CASSPVGRAGNTIYF	TGTGCCAGCAGCCCCGTCGGGAGGGCTGGAAACACCATATATTTT
once	TRBD1	TRBV25-1	TRBJ1-2	CASSNRGLIYGYTF	TGTGCCAGCAGTAACAGGGGGCTCATCTATGGCTACACCTTC
NA	NA	TRBV4-1	TRBJ1-1	CASSQGWASNTEAFF	TGCGCCAGCAGCCAAGGTTGGGCCTCGAACACTGAAGCTTTCTTT
NA	TRBD2	TRBV7-2	TRBJ2-7	CASNPGGAGGPGEQYF	TGTGCCAGCAACCCCGGGGGAGCGGGGGGCCCAGGCGAGCAGTACTTC
NA	NA	TRBV7-2	TRBJ2-7	CASSLGQGSSYEQYF	TGTGCCAGCAGCTTAGGGCAGGGCAGCTCCTACGAGCAGTACTTC
NA	TRBD1	TRBV7-2	TRBJ1-6	CASSSFGRTGGTPLHF	TGTGCCAGCAGCTCATTTGGGCGGACAGGGGGCACACCCCTCCACTTT
NA	TRBD1	TRBV7-2	TRBJ1-5	CASSAEGAQPQHF	TGTGCCAGCAGCGCGGAGGGGGCTCAGCCCCAGCATTTT